This record concerns one T cell receptor beta chain sequence. The CDR3 length is 13 residues. CDR1 LGHNA and CDR2 YSLEER come from the germline V gene. The ends were cut back, 2 bases at V and 7 bases at J, with 11 bases in the middle. The data were obtained in a study of CD8 T cells in Susac syndrome. The RNA, about 0.45 to 1 ug, was put through reverse transcription using random hexamers. TCRdb independently ran MiXCR on the immunoSEQ multiplex PCR reads; one entry per CDR3 protein. The sample has about 140,000 distinct CDR3 sequences, 94% seen once. The clonotype comes from a human donor in good health. V usage is TRBV4-3 and J usage is TRBJ1-1; unclear D gene. The sequenced sample consisted of CD8+ T cells from PBMCs. CDR3 loop: CASSQLGFSEAFF. The DNA for the CDR3 is TGCGCCAGCAGCCAACTAGGGTTTAGTGAAGCTTTCTTT.